A few counts support the clone carrying this T cell receptor beta chain. Its target is unknown. The length of the CDR3 is 15 residues. Investigators sourced 1.5 to 2.5 micrograms of genomic DNA from cryopreserved PBMCs for TCR beta libraries. This sample was included in a study of cytotoxic CD8 clonotypes in ibrutinib-treated CLL. Study-level findings and limits: Sustained-remission patients were sampled at one set of times and progressing patients at different ones.

TCRdb's table, derived via immunoSEQ multiplex PCR, lists solely in-frame clones and lacks some. Of 20,000 to 30,000 clones in the sample, 55% to 75% were seen once. The sequences come from PBMCs, collected after 12 months of ibrutinib treatment. The chain combines TRBV21-1 with TRBJ2-5; the D segment call TRBD2 is taken from the table without a DNA check. TRBV21-1 corresponds to a pseudogene. The sequence was obtained from a human donor with chronic lymphocytic leukemia. The CDR3 nucleotides are TGTGCCAGCAGCAATAGGGCGGGGCAAGCGGGGGCCCAGTACTTC. Its protein is CASSNRAGQAGAQYF.